The T cell receptor (beta chain) under discussion was sequenced for a study of vaccination and CD4 T cells after COVID-19. Study-wide context: Stimulation of the cells used overlapping spike peptide pools from SARS-CoV-2 and from the common cold coronaviruses HCoV-NL63, HCoV-OC43 and HCoV-229E.

Treatment defined: approximately 10-day PBMC culture with coronavirus spike peptide pools or control peptides (ViraFEST assay). The study sequenced cultured CD4+ T cell DNA using the Oncomine TCR Beta short-read assay. Via MiXCR, TCRdb re-called the PCR reads, giving one row per CDR3 protein. The data show some 21,000 distinct CDR3 sequences, with 40% to 60% seen just once and approximately 9.4% held by the top ten. CDR3 length equals 15 residues. V shed 6 bases and J 2 bases; nucleotides not matched to a gene: 6. Germline V CDR1 and CDR2: MNHEY, SMNVEV (reference sequence). This clonotype has more than one count but fewer than ten. Antigen specificity is unknown.

Input material: CD4+ T cells from blood, cultured in vitro. The genes are TRBV27 and TRBJ2-3; 9 positions agree with TRBD2. The TCR was taken from a human donor who had recovered from COVID-19. The CDR3 here is CASRPLAGDTDTQYF. The CDR3 DNA sequence: TGTGCCAGCAGACCCTTAGCGGGGGACACAGATACGCAGTATTTT.